This T cell receptor beta chain was sequenced for a study of blood T cells in healthy people across ages (dated by TCRdb to the mid-2010s). For the study in its entirety: In model experiments, template switching captured roughly one uniquely barcoded TCR beta cDNA molecule for every two T cells. To track age-related changes in TCR beta repertoire diversity, the study relied on deep sequencing normalized with unique cDNA molecular identifiers. Four age groups were formed from the donors: young (average 16 years), middle-aged (around 37), aged (more than 55) and long-lived (about 75). Donors of different ages were randomly distributed across sequencing lanes to avoid experimental bias. Two additional independent replicas of 1 million unique cDNA reads from the same blood draw were analyzed for two donors (one aged 18 to 30 and one aged 80 or older). Broad study findings and their caveats: Observed TCR beta diversity correlated strongly with the percentage of naive T cells measured by flow cytometry. Observed TCR beta diversity per million T cells fell roughly linearly with age, and a significant reduction was already apparent by age approximately 41. Compared with the aged group, the long-lived group had more naive CD4+ T cells, fewer expanded clones and increased TCR diversity, a pattern suggesting age selection. Since profiling was done on bulk unsorted PBMCs, naive and antigen-experienced compartments could not be conclusively compared. The CMV infection status of donors was not known, potentially confounding age-related changes in expanded clonotypes. Total diversity estimates from one million sequenced T cells were considered lower bounds and underestimates.

The approximately 40 donors, aged about 6 to 100 years, were systemically healthy Caucasian individuals from Russia. Each donor gave about 11 milliliters of peripheral blood, drawn into EDTA-treated Vacutainer tubes. Ficoll-Paque density-gradient centrifugation was used to isolate PBMCs, with at least 7 million per sample. Total RNA was extracted from PBMCs with Trizol reagent, with at least 5 micrograms obtained per sample. Naive CD45RAhigh/CD27high T cell percentages were measured by flow cytometry on a PBMC aliquot from every donor. The germline V gene supplies CDR1 SGDLS and CDR2 YYNGEE. The CDR3 contains 15 residues, cysteine and phenylalanine counted. Only CDR3 DNA is held: 45 bases, read in frame from base 1. Libraries were constructed by 5' RACE. Sequencing relied on an Illumina HiSeq 2500. The second PCR ran for about 7 to 11 cycles and used a J-beta primer mix along with a sample-barcoded 5' primer. Each TCR beta cDNA molecule received a unique molecular identifier from a template-switch 5' adaptor carrying 12 random nucleotides. Each sample yielded at least 2.5 million CDR3-containing paired-end reads. First-strand cDNA was synthesized from all RNA with the Mint cDNA synthesis kit, primed by a TRBC-specific oligonucleotide. After uracil-DNA glycosylase treatment, a first 18-cycle PCR used universal primers M1SS and BC2_uni_R on all cDNA. In the paper's pipeline: For normalization, 1 million high-quality reads were randomly selected from each sample, with every read carrying a distinct molecular identifier. Reads sharing molecular identifiers were discarded rather than binned into consensus sequences. CDR3 identification, clonotype clustering and error correction used MiTCR with a Q25 quality threshold and the strictest error-elimination algorithm. A nonparametric unseen species model with Euler transformation was used to estimate lower-bound total TCR beta diversity. The public reads were reprocessed in TCRdb via fastp at Q25 and MiXCR, keeping in-frame beta chains. Rows with a matching CDR3 protein are joined into one entry that keeps the most common DNA and genes. These V and J calls are TCRdb output, not the study's own analysis. The sample table shows some 670,000 distinct CDR3 sequences, and approximately 52% are seen once. About 14% of the sample is held by the ten biggest clonotypes.

A word on this clonotype: Its antigen is still unknown. One junction end does not reproduce the germline sequence, and a read error may be involved.

Recombination connected TRBV9 to TRBJ1-4; the D segment could be TRBD1, given 5 matching bases. Source material: blood. This clonotype was obtained from an elderly woman in good health. The sequence in DNA is TGTGTCAGCAGCGGGACCGGGACGAGTAATGAAAAACTGTTTTTT. It translates to CVSSGTGTSNEKLFF.